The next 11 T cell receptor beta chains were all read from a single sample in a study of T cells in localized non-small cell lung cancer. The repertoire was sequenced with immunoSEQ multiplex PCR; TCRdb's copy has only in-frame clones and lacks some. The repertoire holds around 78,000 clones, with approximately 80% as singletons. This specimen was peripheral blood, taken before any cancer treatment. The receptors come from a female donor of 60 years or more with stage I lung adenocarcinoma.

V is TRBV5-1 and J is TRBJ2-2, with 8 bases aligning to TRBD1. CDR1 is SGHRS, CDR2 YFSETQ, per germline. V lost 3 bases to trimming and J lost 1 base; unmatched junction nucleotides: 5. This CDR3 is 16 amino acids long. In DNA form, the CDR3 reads TGCGCCAGCAGCTGGTTTACAGGGGGGAACACCGGGGAGCTGTTTTTT. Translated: CASSWFTGGNTGELFF.

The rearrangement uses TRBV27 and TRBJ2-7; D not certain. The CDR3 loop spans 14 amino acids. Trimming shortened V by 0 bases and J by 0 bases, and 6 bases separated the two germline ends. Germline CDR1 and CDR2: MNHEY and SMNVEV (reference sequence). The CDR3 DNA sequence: TGTGCCAGCAGTTTATCGTTAACCTCCTACGAGCAGTACTTC. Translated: CASSLSLTSYEQYF.

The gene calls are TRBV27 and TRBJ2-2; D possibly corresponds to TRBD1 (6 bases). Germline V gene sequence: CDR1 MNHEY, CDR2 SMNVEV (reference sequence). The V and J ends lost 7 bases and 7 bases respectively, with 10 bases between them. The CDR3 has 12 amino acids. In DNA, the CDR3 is TGTGCCAGCAAAACAGGGTACGGGGAGCTGTTTTTT. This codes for CASKTGYGELFF.

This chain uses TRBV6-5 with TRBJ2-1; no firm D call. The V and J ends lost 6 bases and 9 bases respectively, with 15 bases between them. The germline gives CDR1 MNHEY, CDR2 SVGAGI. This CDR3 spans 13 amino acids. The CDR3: CASRTLTGVEQFF. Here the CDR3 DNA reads TGTGCCAGCAGGACCTTGACCGGAGTTGAGCAGTTCTTC.

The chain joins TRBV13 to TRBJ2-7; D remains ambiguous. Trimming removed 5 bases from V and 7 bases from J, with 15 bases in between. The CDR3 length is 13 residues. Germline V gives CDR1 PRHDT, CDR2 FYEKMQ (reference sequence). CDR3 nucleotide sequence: TGTGCCAGCAGCGTGGCGATGGGGTCGGAGCAGTACTTC. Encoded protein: CASSVAMGSEQYF.

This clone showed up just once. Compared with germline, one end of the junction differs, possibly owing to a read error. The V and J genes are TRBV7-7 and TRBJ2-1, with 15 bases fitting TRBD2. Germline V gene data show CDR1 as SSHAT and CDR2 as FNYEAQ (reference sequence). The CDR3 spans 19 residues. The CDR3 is CASSLGRTSGRGGPREQFF. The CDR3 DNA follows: TGTGCTAGCAGCTTAGGTAGGACTAGCGGGAGGGGAGGGCCAAGGGAGCAGTTCTTC.

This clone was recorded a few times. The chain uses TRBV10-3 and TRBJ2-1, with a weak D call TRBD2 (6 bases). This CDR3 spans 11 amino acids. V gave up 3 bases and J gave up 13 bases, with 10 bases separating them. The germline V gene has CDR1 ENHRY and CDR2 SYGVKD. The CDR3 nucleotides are TGTGCCATCAGTGAAGGACTAACCCAGTTCTTC. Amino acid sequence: CAISEGLTQFF.

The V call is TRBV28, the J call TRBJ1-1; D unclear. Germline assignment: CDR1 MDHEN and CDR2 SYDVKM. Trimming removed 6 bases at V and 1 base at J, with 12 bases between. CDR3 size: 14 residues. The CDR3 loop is CASSLGSKNTEAFF. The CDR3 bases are TGTGCCAGCAGCTTAGGGTCCAAGAACACTGAAGCTTTCTTT.

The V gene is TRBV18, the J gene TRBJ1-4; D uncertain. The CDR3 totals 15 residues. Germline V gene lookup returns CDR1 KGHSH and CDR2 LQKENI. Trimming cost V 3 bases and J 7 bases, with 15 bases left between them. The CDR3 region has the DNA TGTGCCAGCTCACCCCCGGGTCCTGCGGGTGAAAAACTGTTTTTT. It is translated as CASSPPGPAGEKLFF.

CDR3 loop: CASSLVRQSYNSPLHF. The CDR3, as DNA: TGTGCCAGCAGCTTAGTCAGACAGTCCTATAATTCACCCCTCCACTTT. The chain joins TRBV7-8 to TRBJ1-6, with D possibly matching TRBD1 (5 bases). The CDR3 is 16 residues long. Per germline, CDR1 SGHVS and CDR2 FQNEAQ. Trimming cost V 1 base and J 1 base, with 8 bases left between them.

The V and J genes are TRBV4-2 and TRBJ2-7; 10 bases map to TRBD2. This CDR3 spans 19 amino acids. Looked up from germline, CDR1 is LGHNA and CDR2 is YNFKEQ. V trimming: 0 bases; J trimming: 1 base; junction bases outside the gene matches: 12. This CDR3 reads CASSQDRDGASGRSYEQYF. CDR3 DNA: TGTGCCAGCAGCCAAGATAGGGACGGTGCTAGCGGGAGATCCTACGAGCAGTACTTC.